What follows is one T cell receptor (beta chain) and its context. It lacks a known antigen. Per-nucleotide qualities are absent, and no much larger clonotype sits a single base away. The CDR3, cysteine through phenylalanine, is 16 amino acids long. Just CDR3 DNA is preserved here, 48 bases in frame from base 1. Deletion took 2 bases off V and 1 base off J, with a span of 11 bases between the germline ends. The germline V gene (reference sequence) supplies CDR1 MNHEY and CDR2 SMNVEV. This sample is drawn from a study of blood T cell repertoires in COVID-19 (dated by TCRdb to 2019 to 2021). The study in broad terms: Samples covering the acute and convalescent phases of COVID-19 were provided by collaborators in the United States, Italy and Spain. The prospective study material was composed of cDNA or gDNA derived from T cells, B-cell-depleted T cells, or PBMCs. The dataset comprised deeply sampled blood TCRbeta repertoires from subjects exposed to, actively infected with, or recovered from COVID-19. A freely available public database, intended as a resource for researchers studying the immune response to SARS-CoV-2, is where the repertoires were released. Samples came from the ongoing ImmuneRACE study (first 160 participants) plus 1,254 subjects from 6 global collaborators. A de-identified subject ID, COVID-19 status, age in years and sex were almost always included in the sample metadata. Where available, HLA class I and class II types were taken from metadata supplied by the sample provider and were not determined by assay-based typing. Results and caveats for the whole study, not just this receptor: The quantity of clinical and demographic metadata differed by source and by participant and was supplied without curation.

The immunoSEQ Assay, a bias-controlled multiplex PCR, was used to amplify TCRbeta CDR3 regions from genomic DNA. For the original study's pipeline: Nucleated cell counts per sample were estimated from amplification of reference gene primers within the assay. To quantify the absolute abundance of each unique TCRbeta CDR3 rearrangement, sequence reads were collapsed and filtered. Productive Simpson clonality was computed per sample as the square root of Simpson's diversity index over productive rearrangements. The clones in this table, taken by TCRdb from immuneACCESS, are in-frame only. Not every clone is retained; where verified, under half of the shortfall comes from an unresolved V gene, and the cause of the rest is unknown. D and trimming come from the DNA, and the V and J calls and clone size come from that table. The sample table holds roughly 150,000 clones, of which less than 85% were seen once. 1.6% of the sample is held by the ten biggest clonotypes.

Participants in the prospective study were enrolled through a virtual design, were aged roughly 18 to 100 years, and lived in fewer than 30 United States geographic areas. To assign participants to cohorts, the prospective study relied on clinical history that participants themselves reported in a screening survey and a study questionnaire. Exposed participants were defined as having been in contact with someone with a PCR-confirmed or clinician-diagnosed COVID-19 case within 2 weeks of study entry. Mobile phlebotomists in the prospective study collected whole blood, serum and a nasopharyngeal or oropharyngeal swab from every participant. Additional blood draws and questionnaires over an approximately two-month period could optionally be provided by prospective study participants. Before DNA extraction, blood samples from the prospective study were shipped at room temperature or frozen.

The rearrangement joined TRBV27 to TRBJ2-2; TRBD2 is a possible D gene, resting on 5 matching bases. The receptor's source is a woman younger than 35 who had been exposed to COVID-19. The sample was PBMCs or T cells enriched from blood (not recorded which). The CDR3 protein sequence reads: CASSLNEGGNTGELFF. DNA sequence: TGTGCCAGCAGTTTAAACGAGGGTGGGAACACCGGGGAGCTGTTTTTT.